In its sample, the clone carrying this TCR beta chain was seen once. How the authors handled the data: Amplification of reference gene primers provided the estimated nucleated cell counts. Generated by immunoSEQ multiplex PCR, the TCRdb table keeps only in-frame clones and is missing some. V and J calls and clone size are given by that table; D and trimming were obtained from the DNA. The sample gives around 280,000 clones, roughly 90% of which show up once; around 11% is in the top ten. This entry is derived from a study of blood T cell repertoires in COVID-19. Across the study: COVID-19 samples from acute and convalescent phases originated in the United States, Italy and Spain. Sources were T cells, B-cell-depleted T cells, or PBMCs; the material itself was cDNA or gDNA.

Germline-derived CDR1 and CDR2 are MNHEY and SVGEGT. The J segment lost 5 bases and the V segment lost 2 bases, leaving 0 bases of the junction unmatched. The CDR3 spans 15 residues. The source of this sequence is a woman aged 30 to 39 with COVID-19, enrolled during active disease. Sample: peripheral blood. The chain couples TRBV6-2 or TRBV6-3 to TRBJ2-1, with 13 positions matching TRBD2. For the CDR3, the DNA is TGTGCCAGCAGTTACGGGACTAGCGGGAACAATGAGCAGTTCTTC. This encodes CASSYGTSGNNEQFF.